The 10 T cell receptor beta chains reported below all come from one sample, sequenced in a study of blood T cell repertoires in COVID-19. The data were produced by immunoSEQ multiplex PCR, yet TCRdb's version contains in-frame clones alone and is incomplete. The sample lists about 90,000 clones; about two thirds were seen once. Sequenced material: peripheral blood. These receptors were taken from a woman over 75 with acute or convalescent COVID-19.

This chain links TRBV27 with TRBJ2-5; TRBD2 agrees at 12 bases. Germline V gives CDR1 MNHEY, CDR2 SMNVEV (reference sequence). CDR3 length: 15 amino acids. The J segment lost 9 bases and the V segment lost 6 bases, leaving 11 bases of the junction unmatched. The CDR3 DNA reads TGTGCCAGCAGCCTGACTAGCGGGGGAGAAGCGGCCCAGTACTTC. Translating it yields CASSLTSGGEAAQYF.

The chain has TRBV3-1 (or the pseudogene TRBV3-2) and TRBJ1-3; no clear D gene. Germline CDR1 LGHDT, CDR2 YNNKEL (reference sequence). This CDR3 contains 13 residues. The V end was cut by 4 bases, the J end by 4 bases, with 8 bases between. The CDR3: CASSPLPGNTIYF. In DNA form, the CDR3 reads TGTGCCAGCAGCCCCCTACCGGGAAACACCATATATTTT.

The V call is TRBV7-2, the J call TRBJ1-3, with 9 bases aligning to TRBD1. V shed 3 bases, J shed 7 bases, and the junction held 10 bases outside the gene matches. The CDR3 is 16 residues long. Germline V gene data show CDR1 as SGHTA and CDR2 as FQGNSA. The CDR3, as DNA: TGTGCCAGCAGCTTCTCCGGGACAGGGAACGGGAACACCATATATTTT. Translated: CASSFSGTGNGNTIYF.

The chain combines TRBV7-3 with TRBJ2-3; no clear D. Trimming stripped 4 bases from V and 5 bases from J, with 10 bases between. This CDR3 has 13 amino acids. The V gene's germline CDR1 is SGHTA and CDR2 FQGTGA. CDR3 region: CASSSQHLDTQYF. CDR3 nucleotides: TGTGCCAGCAGCTCCCAACACCTAGATACGCAGTATTTT. Combining the CDR3 with reference TRBV7-3 and TRBJ2-3 gives the whole variable domain GAGVSQTPSNKVTEKGKYVELRCDPISGHTALYWYRQSLGQGPEFLIYFQGTGAADDSGLPNDRFFAVRPEGSVSTLKIQRTERGDSAVYLCASSSQHLDTQYFGPGTRLTVL.

Only a few counts were recorded for this clone. The rearrangement links TRBV23-1 to TRBJ1-6; possibly TRBD1 for D (6 bases). TRBV23-1 is identified as an open reading frame with a role that is uncertain. The ends were cut back, 2 bases at V and 0 bases at J, with 23 bases in the middle. This CDR3 region has 21 residues. The DNA of the CDR3 is TGCGCCAGCAGTCAAATTTCTTCGGGGGGCTCTCCCAGCTCCTATAATTCACCCCTCCACTTT. Protein product: CASSQISSGGSPSSYNSPLHF.

V and J are TRBV28 and TRBJ1-2; D is perhaps TRBD1 (5 bases). The CDR3 extends over 13 amino acids. The germline V and J ends were trimmed by 3 bases and 2 bases, with 7 bases remaining between them. CDR1 is MDHEN and CDR2 is SYDVKM in the germline V gene. In DNA, the CDR3 is TGTGCCAGCAGTTTGGGGCAGAACTATGGCTACACCTTC. It translates to CASSLGQNYGYTF.

This sequence joins TRBV9 and TRBJ2-2, with a tentative D call TRBD1 (5 bases). CDR3 size: 13 residues. Between the trimmed V and J ends, which lost 4 bases and 5 bases, there was a span of 9 bases. Germline V gene data show CDR1 as SGDLS and CDR2 as YYNGEE. CDR3 sequence: CASSTRQTGELFF. Written as DNA, the CDR3 is TGTGCCAGCAGCACCCGACAGACCGGGGAGCTGTTTTTT.

The rearrangement joins TRBV5-4 to TRBJ2-3, with 13 bases that match TRBD2. The germline gives CDR1 SGHNT, CDR2 YYREEE (reference sequence). CDR3 length equals 15 residues. The junction had 3 bases not matched to a gene; V was cut back by 4 bases and J by 4 bases. DNA for the CDR3: TGTGCCAGCAGCCAGACTAGCGGGGGGTCAGATACGCAGTATTTT. Its translation: CASSQTSGGSDTQYF.

The genes are TRBV6-5 and TRBJ1-2, with TRBD1 matching 7 bases. J gave up 3 bases and V 2 bases, and 0 bases lay outside the gene matches. Germline lookup yields CDR1 MNHEY and CDR2 SVGAGI. CDR3 length: 13 amino acids. DNA for the CDR3: TGTGCCAGCAGTTACCAGGGGGACTATGGCTACACCTTC. Its translation: CASSYQGDYGYTF.

This clone has more than one count but fewer than ten. The genes are TRBV6-2 or TRBV6-3 and TRBJ2-1, with 7 bases fitting TRBD1. CDR1 MNHEY and CDR2 SVGEGT come from the germline V gene. With 2 bases clipped from V and 2 bases from J, the junction kept 3 bases outside the gene matches. The CDR3 is 15 residues long. CDR3 region: CASSYGDSTYNEQFF. The CDR3 DNA reads as TGTGCCAGCAGTTACGGGGACAGCACCTACAATGAGCAGTTCTTC.